Listed below are T cell receptor beta chains from one sample, sequenced in a study of OX40 agonist ivuxolimab in advanced cancers. Measured with immunoSEQ multiplex PCR; TCRdb has only the in-frame clones, and not every one. The sample consists of 40,000 or so clones, 85% to 90% of them appearing once. This material consisted of CD4+ or CD8+ T cells sorted from blood, taken in a trial of the OX40 agonist ivuxolimab. These receptors all stem from an adult with an advanced solid tumor such as melanoma, head and neck, liver or kidney cancer. CDR3s include the opening cysteine and the closing phenylalanine or tryptophan. Fields, in order: D gene, clone size, J gene, V gene, CDR3 DNA, CDR3 protein. A D gene is named only where the DNA matches it firmly. Size is omitted from some rows. Given values are once, few, many or a class for expanded clones.

D gene: TRBD1
clone size: .
J gene: TRBJ2-5
V gene: TRBV28
CDR3 DNA: TGTGCCAGCAGCCCCTGGACAGGGGGAAAAGAGACCCAGTACTTC
CDR3 protein: CASSPWTGGKETQYF

D gene: .
clone size: .
J gene: TRBJ2-7
V gene: TRBV18
CDR3 DNA: TGTGCCAGCTCCCTGAACGACCCCTACGAGCAGTACTTC
CDR3 protein: CASSLNDPYEQYF

D gene: .
clone size: .
J gene: TRBJ1-5
V gene: TRBV6-5
CDR3 DNA: TGTGCCAGCAGTTCTCGAGGGGTAGGGAATCAGCCCCAGCATTTT
CDR3 protein: CASSSRGVGNQPQHF

D gene: .
clone size: .
J gene: TRBJ2-2
V gene: TRBV7-3
CDR3 DNA: TGTGCCAGCAGCACCTACACCGGGGAGCTGTTTTTT
CDR3 protein: CASSTYTGELFF

D gene: .
clone size: .
J gene: TRBJ1-3
V gene: TRBV2
CDR3 DNA: TGTGCCAGCAGTGAAGCGCTTCAAGGCGCGGGGACGGCGGATTTT
CDR3 protein: CASSEALQGAGTADF

D gene: TRBD2
clone size: .
J gene: TRBJ2-3
V gene: TRBV28
CDR3 DNA: TGTGCCAGCAGTTTAGGTGAGCGGGGGTGGACGCAGTATTTT
CDR3 protein: CASSLGERGWTQYF

D gene: .
clone size: .
J gene: TRBJ1-1
V gene: TRBV18
CDR3 DNA: TGTGCCAGCTCACCAGTGTCAGGACGAGACACTGAAGCTTTCTTT
CDR3 protein: CASSPVSGRDTEAFF

D gene: .
clone size: .
J gene: TRBJ2-5
V gene: TRBV7-2
CDR3 DNA: TGTGCCAGCAGCCCCTCCGGGGGCCAAGAGACCCAGTACTTC
CDR3 protein: CASSPSGGQETQYF

D gene: TRBD1
clone size: .
J gene: TRBJ2-2
V gene: TRBV5-4
CDR3 DNA: TGTGCCAGCAGCTTGGAGGTTTCGGCAGGGGGGAACACCGGGGAGCTGTTTTTT
CDR3 protein: CASSLEVSAGGNTGELFF

D gene: TRBD2
clone size: .
J gene: TRBJ2-1
V gene: TRBV5-5
CDR3 DNA: TGTGCCAGCACCCCGAGGGAGGGGCAAAGCTCCTACAATGAGCAGTTCTTC
CDR3 protein: CASTPREGQSSYNEQFF

D gene: .
clone size: .
J gene: TRBJ1-1
V gene: TRBV7-2
CDR3 DNA: TGTGCCAGCAGCCTACGGCCCGACCCAGGCACTGAAGCTTTCTTT
CDR3 protein: CASSLRPDPGTEAFF

D gene: .
clone size: once
J gene: TRBJ2-3
V gene: TRBV6-4
CDR3 DNA: TGTGCCAGCAGCCCAGATACGCAGTATTTT
CDR3 protein: CASSPDTQYF

D gene: .
clone size: .
J gene: TRBJ1-1
V gene: TRBV5-1
CDR3 DNA: TGCGCCAGCAGCCCACATCAGGAAACTGAAGCTTTCTTT
CDR3 protein: CASSPHQETEAFF

D gene: .
clone size: few
J gene: TRBJ2-1
V gene: TRBV7-9
CDR3 DNA: TGTGCCAGCAGCCCCCTATTCAGTGGGGGGCCCTACAATGAGCAGTTCTTC
CDR3 protein: CASSPLFSGGPYNEQFF

D gene: TRBD1
clone size: .
J gene: TRBJ1-2
V gene: TRBV27
CDR3 DNA: TGTGCCAGCAGGGGACAGGGGGCCGGTGGCTACACCTTC
CDR3 protein: CASRGQGAGGYTF

D gene: .
clone size: .
J gene: TRBJ1-1
V gene: TRBV7-2
CDR3 DNA: TGTGCCAGCAGCTTAGACAGGGACCCATTAGCTTTCTTT
CDR3 protein: CASSLDRDPLAFF

D gene: .
clone size: .
J gene: TRBJ2-1
V gene: TRBV7-9
CDR3 DNA: TGTGCCAGCAGCGGGGCCGCTGACACCTACAATGAGCAGTTCTTC
CDR3 protein: CASSGAADTYNEQFF

D gene: TRBD1
clone size: .
J gene: TRBJ2-2
V gene: TRBV5-5
CDR3 DNA: TGTGCCAGCACCCCATGGACAGGGGACACCGGGGAGCTGTTTTTT
CDR3 protein: CASTPWTGDTGELFF

D gene: .
clone size: .
J gene: TRBJ1-3
V gene: TRBV27
CDR3 DNA: TGTGCCAGTAGGGGGGCACAGGGCGGAAACACCATATATTTT
CDR3 protein: CASRGAQGGNTIYF

D gene: TRBD2
clone size: .
J gene: TRBJ2-5
V gene: TRBV7-8
CDR3 DNA: TGTGCCAGCAGCTCGACTGAACCGGGACTAGTGGGGGGATTCCAAGAGACCCAGTACTTC
CDR3 protein: CASSSTEPGLVGGFQETQYF

D gene: .
clone size: .
J gene: TRBJ1-2
V gene: TRBV6-1
CDR3 DNA: TGTGCCAGCAGTTCCCCAGGGACTGGCTACACCTTC
CDR3 protein: CASSSPGTGYTF

D gene: .
clone size: .
J gene: TRBJ2-3
V gene: TRBV11-2
CDR3 DNA: TGTGCCAGCAGCCCAGTGGCAGATACGCAGTATTTT
CDR3 protein: CASSPVADTQYF

D gene: TRBD1
clone size: .
J gene: TRBJ2-7
V gene: TRBV7-2
CDR3 DNA: TGTGCCAGCAGCTTAGATCGGACAGGGACCTACGAGCAGTACTTC
CDR3 protein: CASSLDRTGTYEQYF

D gene: TRBD1
clone size: .
J gene: TRBJ1-2
V gene: TRBV5-4
CDR3 DNA: TGTGCCAGCAGCCCGAACAGGGGGGACTATGGCTACACCTTC
CDR3 protein: CASSPNRGDYGYTF

D gene: .
clone size: .
J gene: TRBJ2-5
V gene: TRBV18
CDR3 DNA: TGTGCCAGCTCACCACCGCGGGTAGTGGGGGCAGAGACCCAGTACTTC
CDR3 protein: CASSPPRVVGAETQYF

D gene: .
clone size: few
J gene: TRBJ2-1
V gene: TRBV9
CDR3 DNA: TGTGCCAGCAGCGTAGGAGGTGAGCAGTTCTTC
CDR3 protein: CASSVGGEQFF

D gene: TRBD2
clone size: .
J gene: TRBJ2-7
V gene: TRBV7-9
CDR3 DNA: TGTGCCAGCAGCTTAGTTCCCCCTACTAGCGGGGCCTACGAGCAGTACTTC
CDR3 protein: CASSLVPPTSGAYEQYF

D gene: TRBD2
clone size: .
J gene: TRBJ2-3
V gene: TRBV2
CDR3 DNA: TGTGCCAGCGGGTGGGGGGGGAACACAGATACGCAGTATTTT
CDR3 protein: CASGWGGNTDTQYF

D gene: TRBD1
clone size: .
J gene: TRBJ1-4
V gene: TRBV6-5
CDR3 DNA: TGTGCCAGCAGTTACCGTGGACAGGGAAACGAAAAACTGTTTTTT
CDR3 protein: CASSYRGQGNEKLFF

D gene: .
clone size: few
J gene: TRBJ1-1
V gene: TRBV6-6
CDR3 DNA: TGTGCCAGCAGTTACCGGCGGGGGAGCACTGAAGCTTTCTTT
CDR3 protein: CASSYRRGSTEAFF

D gene: TRBD1
clone size: .
J gene: TRBJ2-7
V gene: TRBV7-2
CDR3 DNA: TGTGCCAGCCAGAGGACAGGGCCTTACGAGCAGTACTTC
CDR3 protein: CASQRTGPYEQYF

D gene: .
clone size: .
J gene: TRBJ2-1
V gene: TRBV9
CDR3 DNA: TGTGCCAGCAGCCCCCGACATCTGGGGGACAATGAGCAGTTCTTC
CDR3 protein: CASSPRHLGDNEQFF

D gene: .
clone size: .
J gene: TRBJ1-2
V gene: TRBV5-1
CDR3 DNA: TGCGCCAGCAGCCCTGACAGAGACTACTATGGCTACACCTTC
CDR3 protein: CASSPDRDYYGYTF

D gene: TRBD1
clone size: few
J gene: TRBJ1-5
V gene: TRBV12-5
CDR3 DNA: TGTGCTAGTGGACAGGGACAGCGGGAACAGCCCCAGCATTTT
CDR3 protein: CASGQGQREQPQHF

D gene: .
clone size: .
J gene: TRBJ2-7
V gene: TRBV7-9
CDR3 DNA: TGTGCCAGCAGCTCAAGTCTGTTGGACTACGAGCAGTACTTC
CDR3 protein: CASSSSLLDYEQYF

D gene: .
clone size: .
J gene: TRBJ2-3
V gene: TRBV19
CDR3 DNA: TGTGCCAGTAAGGGTCAGGGAAAGGTAGATACGCAGTATTTT
CDR3 protein: CASKGQGKVDTQYF

D gene: .
clone size: .
J gene: TRBJ2-7
V gene: TRBV6-5
CDR3 DNA: TGTGCCAGCACGGGGGATCGCTACGAGCAGTACTTC
CDR3 protein: CASTGDRYEQYF

D gene: .
clone size: .
J gene: TRBJ2-1
V gene: TRBV7-9
CDR3 DNA: TGTGCCAGCAGCTTAGTGAAGGCCACCGTAGGGTCCTACAATGAGCAGTTCTTC
CDR3 protein: CASSLVKATVGSYNEQFF

D gene: .
clone size: .
J gene: TRBJ2-7
V gene: TRBV7-3
CDR3 DNA: TGTGCCAGCAGCTTAGAGCGCAGGGTAACCTACGAGCAGTACTTC
CDR3 protein: CASSLERRVTYEQYF

D gene: .
clone size: .
J gene: TRBJ2-1
V gene: TRBV7-3
CDR3 DNA: TGTGCCAGCAGCGCAACAGCTTACAATGAGCAGTTCTTC
CDR3 protein: CASSATAYNEQFF

D gene: .
clone size: .
J gene: TRBJ1-5
V gene: TRBV28
CDR3 DNA: TGTGCCAGCAGGGGCATTTTTAGCAATCAGCCCCAGCATTTT
CDR3 protein: CASRGIFSNQPQHF

D gene: .
clone size: .
J gene: TRBJ1-1
V gene: TRBV10-3
CDR3 DNA: TGTGCCATCAGTGGGGGGGGGAACACTGAAGCTTTCTTT
CDR3 protein: CAISGGGNTEAFF

D gene: .
clone size: .
J gene: TRBJ1-2
V gene: TRBV20-1
CDR3 DNA: TGCAGTGCTAGATTGGCGGATGGCTACACCTTC
CDR3 protein: CSARLADGYTF

D gene: TRBD1
clone size: .
J gene: TRBJ1-1
V gene: TRBV5-4
CDR3 DNA: TGTGCCAGCAGCTGGACAGGGTCGACCGGGGCTTTCTTT
CDR3 protein: CASSWTGSTGAFF

D gene: TRBD2
clone size: .
J gene: TRBJ2-5
V gene: TRBV5-4
CDR3 DNA: TGTGCCAGCACCCCACGGGGGGGGGAGACACAAGAGACCCAGTACTTC
CDR3 protein: CASTPRGGETQETQYF

D gene: TRBD1
clone size: .
J gene: TRBJ1-1
V gene: TRBV28
CDR3 DNA: TGTGCCAGCCGACAGGGGATGAACACTGAAGCTTTCTTT
CDR3 protein: CASRQGMNTEAFF

D gene: .
clone size: .
J gene: TRBJ2-3
V gene: TRBV6-5
CDR3 DNA: TGTGCCAGCAGTTACGGCACAGATACGCAGTATTTT
CDR3 protein: CASSYGTDTQYF